These 22 T cell receptor beta chains originate from one sample sequenced in a study of blood T cell repertoires in COVID-19. The table came from immunoSEQ multiplex PCR; TCRdb's copy has only in-frame clones and leaves some out. The table lists 220,000 or so clones, approximately 77% of them singletons. Sequenced material: peripheral blood. The receptors shown here come from a woman older than 75 with acute or convalescent COVID-19.

V is TRBV7-8 and J is TRBJ2-7; 10 nucleotides match TRBD2. V shed 1 base and J 4 bases; nucleotides not matched to a gene: 16. This CDR3 is 19 amino acids long. In germline, CDR1 is SGHVS, CDR2 FQNEAQ. The CDR3 DNA is TGTGCCAGCAGCTTAGTTAGCGGGGGGATGGTAGCAAGTTCTTACGAGCAGTACTTC. Protein sequence: CASSLVSGGMVASSYEQYF.

Points on this clone: The junction does not match germline at one end; this may be a read error. The chain employs TRBV30 and TRBJ1-3; D remains ambiguous. The CDR3 covers 14 residues. Germline V gene sequence: CDR1 GTSNPN, CDR2 SVGIG (reference sequence). The CDR3 DNA is TGTGCCTGGCGTGTACCTAGCTCTGGAAACACCATATATTTT. Residues: CAWRVPSSGNTIYF.

The V and J genes are TRBV3-1 (or the pseudogene TRBV3-2) and TRBJ1-3; 7 nucleotides align to TRBD1. The CDR3 has 13 residues. Germline V lookup: CDR1 LGHDT, CDR2 YNNKEL (reference sequence). With 8 bases clipped from V and 5 bases from J, the junction kept 6 bases outside the gene matches. CDR3 residues: CASQQGNRNTIYF. CDR3 in DNA: TGTGCCAGCCAACAGGGGAACCGAAACACCATATATTTT.

The rearrangement joins TRBV5-1 to TRBJ1-2; 7 bases fit TRBD1. This CDR3 contains 14 residues. CDR1 is SGHRS and CDR2 is YFSETQ in the germline V gene. Losses at the gene ends were 1 base for V and 5 bases for J; bases not matched to a gene: 5. CDR3 region: CASSLSGTVYGYTF. The CDR3 region has the DNA TGCGCCAGCAGCTTGTCCGGGACAGTTTATGGCTACACCTTC.

This sequence joins TRBV7-2 and TRBJ1-2; unclear D gene. CDR3 size: 10 residues. CDR1 is SGHTA and CDR2 is FQGNSA in the germline V gene. Trimming took 5 bases from V and 7 from J, leaving 5 bases between them. CDR3 coding DNA: TGTGCCAGCAGCCCTGTTGGCTACACCTTC. Translating gives CASSPVGYTF. Variable domain in full (rest from reference TRBV7-2 and TRBJ1-2): GAGVSQSPSNKVTEKGKDVELRCDPISGHTALYWYRQSLGQGLEFLIYFQGNSAPDKSGLPSDRFSAERTGGSVSTLTIQRTQQEDSAVYLCASSPVGYTFGSGTRLTVV.

V gene TRBV5-8 combines with J gene TRBJ1-1; TRBD1 might be the D (6 bases). The CDR3 totals 15 residues. V was pared by 3 bases and J by 1 base, with 13 bases between. CDR1 and CDR2 from the germline V gene are SGHTS and YDEGEE. The DNA of the CDR3 is TGTGCCAGCAGCTCGATTTGGACAGCGAACACTGAAGCTTTCTTT. Translation gives CASSSIWTANTEAFF.

J is TRBJ2-7 and V is TRBV6-5, with 8 bases fitting TRBD2. CDR1 is MNHEY and CDR2 is SVGAGI in the germline V gene. The CDR3 extends over 15 amino acids. Trimming at V came to 7 bases and at J to 0 bases, leaving 8 bases not matched to a gene. CDR3 DNA sequence: TGTGCCAGCAAGGAGGCGGGGGGCATCTCCTACGAGCAGTACTTC. Translation: CASKEAGGISYEQYF.

The rearrangement joins TRBV6-2 or TRBV6-3 to TRBJ1-2; D remains ambiguous. This CDR3 has 13 amino acids. Germline-derived CDR1 and CDR2 are MNHEY and SVGEGT. V was cut by 0 bases and J by 8 bases, with 10 bases left in between. Here the CDR3 reads CASSYSINGGYTF. The CDR3 DNA follows: TGTGCCAGCAGTTACTCCATAAACGGGGGCTACACCTTC.

This chain joins TRBV19 and TRBJ2-7, with 8 bases that match TRBD1. V was clipped by 5 bases and J by 0 bases; unmatched bases: 9. Germline CDR1 reads LNHDA; CDR2 reads SQIVND (reference sequence). The CDR3 has 16 residues. The CDR3 protein is CASSLWTGRLSYEQYF. The DNA of the CDR3 is TGTGCCAGTAGTCTTTGGACAGGGCGTCTCTCCTACGAGCAGTACTTC.

The chain employs TRBV5-1 and TRBJ1-3; D gene uncertain. The germline CDR1 and CDR2 sequences are SGHRS and YFSETQ. The CDR3 length is 15 residues. V was cut by 0 bases and J by 1 base, with 8 bases left in between. As DNA, the CDR3 is TGCGCCAGCAGCTTGGATCCTAGATCTGGAAACACCATATATTTT. Translating it yields CASSLDPRSGNTIYF. The full variable domain, in which reference TRBV5-1 and TRBJ1-3 provide the parts outside the CDR3, is KAGVTQTPRYLIKTRGQQVTLSCSPISGHRSVSWYQQTPGQGLQFLFEYFSETQRNKGNFPGRFSGRQFSNSRSEMNVSTLELGDSALYLCASSLDPRSGNTIYFGEGSWLTVV.

The chain has TRBV5-4 and TRBJ2-5; TRBD2 matches 10 bases. The germline V gene has CDR1 SGHNT and CDR2 YYREEE (reference sequence). Trimming removed 4 bases from V and 4 bases from J; junction bases left unmatched: 4. The CDR3 is made up of 14 amino acids. CDR3 sequence (DNA): TGTGCCAGCAGCATGGGACTAGCGCGAGAGACCCAGTACTTC. It yields the protein CASSMGLARETQYF.

The chain is built from TRBV27 and TRBJ2-7, with no clear D. The ends were cut back, 4 bases at V and 0 bases at J, with 7 bases in the middle. CDR1 is MNHEY, CDR2 SMNVEV, per germline (reference sequence). The CDR3 spans 13 residues. CDR3 loop: CASSSRSSYEQYF. For the CDR3, the DNA is TGTGCCAGCAGTTCTAGGAGCTCCTACGAGCAGTACTTC.

The chain employs TRBV5-8 and TRBJ2-2, with 11 bases fitting TRBD2. The CDR3 has 16 amino acids. V gave up 5 bases and J gave up 1 base; unmatched junction bases: 4. The germline gives CDR1 SGHTS, CDR2 YDEGEE. The DNA for the CDR3 is TGTGCCAGCAGTCGCGGACTAGCGGGGAACACCGGGGAGCTGTTTTTT. Translated, it gives CASSRGLAGNTGELFF.

V gene TRBV25-1 combines with J gene TRBJ1-1, with no clear D. The CDR3 has 15 amino acids. The ends were cut back, 5 bases at V and 0 bases at J, with 13 bases in the middle. Germline V gene lookup returns CDR1 MGHDK and CDR2 SYGVNS. The CDR3 region has the DNA TGTGCCAGCAGTTACCGGAGCAGTATGAACACTGAAGCTTTCTTT. Translation: CASSYRSSMNTEAFF. The variable domain in full, with the rest retrieved from reference TRBV25-1 and TRBJ1-1, is EADIYQTPRYLVIGTGKKITLECSQTMGHDKMYWYQQDPGMELHLIHYSYGVNSTEKGDLSSESTVSRIRTEHFPLTLESARPSHTSQYLCASSYRSSMNTEAFFGQGTRLTVV.

The chain couples TRBV18 to TRBJ1-1; TRBD1 is a possible D gene (6 bases). V shed 7 bases and J shed 0 bases, with 18 bases lying between them. The CDR3 runs 16 residues. CDR1 KGHSH and CDR2 LQKENI come from the germline V gene. The CDR3 loop reads CASFRQDPLMNTEAFF. The CDR3 DNA reads TGTGCCAGCTTCAGACAGGACCCTCTAATGAACACTGAAGCTTTCTTT. Full variable domain (outside the CDR3, taken from reference TRBV18 and TRBJ1-1): NAGVMQNPRHLVRRRGQEARLRCSPMKGHSHVYWYRQLPEEGLKFMVYLQKENIIDESGMPKERFSAEFPKEGPSILRIQQVVRGDSAAYFCASFRQDPLMNTEAFFGQGTRLTVV.

V usage is TRBV5-4 and J usage is TRBJ1-1; 8 bases agree with TRBD1. There are 12 residues in the CDR3. The trim removed 3 bases at V and 11 bases at J, leaving 6 bases unmatched. Germline CDR1 reads SGHNT; CDR2 reads YYREEE (reference sequence). The DNA for the CDR3 is TGTGCCAGCAGCTCGAGGGGACAGGTTGCTTTCTTT. It is translated as CASSSRGQVAFF.

This clone showed up just a few times. The chain uses TRBV19 and TRBJ1-1; D call uncertain. Per the germline V gene, CDR1 is LNHDA and CDR2 is SQIVND (reference sequence). The length of the CDR3 is 14 residues. V lost 5 bases and J lost 6, with 16 bases in between. The CDR3 nucleotides are TGTGCCAGTAGTGTTCCGATTGACCGGGCTGAAGCTTTCTTT. Translation: CASSVPIDRAEAFF.

The V gene is TRBV23-1, the J gene TRBJ1-5; 10 positions agree with TRBD1. TRBV23-1 is known as an ORF, though its function is uncertain. This CDR3 is 18 amino acids long. The junction had 11 bases not matched to a gene; V was cut back by 5 bases and J by 1 base. CDR3 in amino acids: CASSLGDRGNESNQPQHF. Written as DNA, the CDR3 is TGCGCCAGCAGTTTAGGGGACAGGGGTAACGAAAGCAATCAGCCCCAGCATTTT.

V gene TRBV7-8 combines with J gene TRBJ2-3; 13 bases fit TRBD2. The CDR3 runs 17 residues. Germline CDR1 is SGHVS and CDR2 is FQNEAQ. V shed 5 bases, J shed 2 bases, and the junction held 7 bases outside the gene matches. CDR3: CASSPRTSGSITDTQYF. CDR3 DNA: TGTGCCAGCAGCCCCCGGACTAGCGGGAGTATCACAGATACGCAGTATTTT.

The V and J genes are TRBV5-6 and TRBJ1-2; 7 bases align to TRBD1. The CDR3 consists of 14 residues. The V and J ends lost 3 bases and 4 bases, in that order; junction bases with no gene match: 6. Germline V gives CDR1 SGHDT, CDR2 YYEEEE. This CDR3 reads CASSSSGQAYGYTF. The CDR3 DNA follows: TGTGCCAGCAGCTCGTCTGGACAGGCCTATGGCTACACCTTC.

This chain joins TRBV11-2 and TRBJ1-1; D not certain. The CDR3 extends over 14 amino acids. Germline CDR1 SGHAT, CDR2 FQNNGV. V shed 3 bases and J shed 1 base, with 9 bases lying between them. This CDR3 is CASSFPWRNTEAFF. The CDR3 DNA reads as TGTGCCAGCAGCTTCCCTTGGAGGAACACTGAAGCTTTCTTT. Full variable domain (missing parts from reference TRBV11-2 and TRBJ1-1): EAGVAQSPRYKIIEKRQSVAFWCNPISGHATLYWYQQILGQGPKLLIQFQNNGVVDDSQLPKDRFSAERLKGVDSTLKIQPAKLEDSAVYLCASSFPWRNTEAFFGQGTRLTVV.

This chain connects TRBV14 to TRBJ2-5, with TRBD1 as a possible D gene (5 bases). The CDR3 loop spans 12 amino acids. V shed 3 bases and J shed 8 bases, with 10 bases lying between them. The germline gives CDR1 SGHDN, CDR2 FVKESK. For the CDR3, the DNA is TGTGCCAGCAGCCATTCCGACAGAACCCAGTACTTC. Translated, it gives CASSHSDRTQYF.